This T cell receptor beta chain was sequenced during a study of control samples from healthy donors and cancer patients. Clones were read by immunoSEQ multiplex PCR, and TCRdb kept only the in-frame ones, dropping some. Altogether about 61,000 clones are present, around 89% being singletons, with the ten largest covering around 5.9%. The CDR3 consists of 14 residues. The V and J ends lost 8 bases and 5 bases, in that order; junction bases with no gene match: 8. Per germline, CDR1 MNHEY and CDR2 SVGEGT. The TCR comes from a man in his sixties with colorectal cancer. The V gene is TRBV6-2 or TRBV6-3, the J gene TRBJ2-1; 8 bases are a match to TRBD2. Sequencing was performed on PBMCs. The CDR3 bases are TGTGCCAGCGGCCGGGGGGGAACTAACAATGAGCAGTTCTTC. This sequence encodes CASGRGGTNNEQFF.